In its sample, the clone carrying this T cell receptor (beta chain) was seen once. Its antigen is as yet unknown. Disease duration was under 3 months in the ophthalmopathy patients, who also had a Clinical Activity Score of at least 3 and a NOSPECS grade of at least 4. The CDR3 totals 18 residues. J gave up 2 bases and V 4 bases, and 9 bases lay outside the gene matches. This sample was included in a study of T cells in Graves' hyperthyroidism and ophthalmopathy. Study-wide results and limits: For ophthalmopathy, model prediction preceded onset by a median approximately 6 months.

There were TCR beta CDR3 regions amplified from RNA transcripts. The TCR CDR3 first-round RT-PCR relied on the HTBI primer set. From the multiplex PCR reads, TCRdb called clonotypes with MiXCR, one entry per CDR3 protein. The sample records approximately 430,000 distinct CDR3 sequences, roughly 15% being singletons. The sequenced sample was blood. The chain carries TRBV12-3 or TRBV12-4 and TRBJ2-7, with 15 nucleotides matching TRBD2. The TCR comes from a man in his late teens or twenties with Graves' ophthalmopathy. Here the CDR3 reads CASSSPGLAGGWTYEQYF. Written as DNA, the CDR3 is TGTGCCAGCAGTTCCCCGGGACTAGCGGGGGGCTGGACCTACGAGCAGTACTTC.